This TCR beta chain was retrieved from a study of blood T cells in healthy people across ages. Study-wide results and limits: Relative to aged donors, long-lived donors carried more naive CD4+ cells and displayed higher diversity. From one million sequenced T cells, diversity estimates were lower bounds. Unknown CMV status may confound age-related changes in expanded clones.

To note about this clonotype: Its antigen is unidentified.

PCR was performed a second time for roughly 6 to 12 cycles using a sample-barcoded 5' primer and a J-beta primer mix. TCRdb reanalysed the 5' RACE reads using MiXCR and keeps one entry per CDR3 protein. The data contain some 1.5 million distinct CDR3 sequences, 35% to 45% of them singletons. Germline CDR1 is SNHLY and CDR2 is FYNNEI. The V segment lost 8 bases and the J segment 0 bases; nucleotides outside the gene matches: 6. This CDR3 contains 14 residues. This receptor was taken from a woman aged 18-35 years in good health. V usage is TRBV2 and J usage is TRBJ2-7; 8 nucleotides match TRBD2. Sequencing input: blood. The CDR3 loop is CASGASGLSYEQYF. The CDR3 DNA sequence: TGTGCCAGCGGCGCTAGCGGGCTCTCCTACGAGCAGTACTTC.